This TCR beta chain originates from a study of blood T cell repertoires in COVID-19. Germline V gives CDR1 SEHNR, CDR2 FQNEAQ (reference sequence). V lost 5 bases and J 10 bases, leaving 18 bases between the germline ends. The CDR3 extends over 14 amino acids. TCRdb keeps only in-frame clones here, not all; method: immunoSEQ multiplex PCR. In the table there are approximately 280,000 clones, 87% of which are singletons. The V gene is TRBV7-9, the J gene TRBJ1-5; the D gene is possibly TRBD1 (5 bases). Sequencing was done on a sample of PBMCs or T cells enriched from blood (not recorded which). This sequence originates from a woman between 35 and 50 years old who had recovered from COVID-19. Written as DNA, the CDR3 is TGTGCCAGCAGCCAAGGGGTTGCGAGTGGTCCCCAGCATTTT. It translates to CASSQGVASGPQHF.